This entry features one TCR beta chain sequence. MiXCR, run by TCRdb on the 5' RACE reads, gives a single entry per CDR3 protein. The profile shows roughly 500,000 distinct CDR3 sequences, about a fifth of them singletons. The data derive from a study of T cells after yellow fever vaccination. The starting material was PBMCs, obtained 15 days after the yellow fever booster vaccination. The receptor comes from a young man who received the YFV17D yellow fever vaccine.

CDR3 sequence: CASSPVTGIQEQYF. The CDR3 DNA reads as TGTGCCAGCAGCCCCGTCACAGGGATCCAAGAGCAGTACTTC. This chain uses TRBV11-2 with TRBJ2-7; tentatively, D is TRBD1 (6 bases). Germline-derived CDR1 and CDR2 are SGHAT and FQNNGV. V was clipped by 5 bases and J by 7 bases, with 18 bases between them. This CDR3 is built from 14 residues.